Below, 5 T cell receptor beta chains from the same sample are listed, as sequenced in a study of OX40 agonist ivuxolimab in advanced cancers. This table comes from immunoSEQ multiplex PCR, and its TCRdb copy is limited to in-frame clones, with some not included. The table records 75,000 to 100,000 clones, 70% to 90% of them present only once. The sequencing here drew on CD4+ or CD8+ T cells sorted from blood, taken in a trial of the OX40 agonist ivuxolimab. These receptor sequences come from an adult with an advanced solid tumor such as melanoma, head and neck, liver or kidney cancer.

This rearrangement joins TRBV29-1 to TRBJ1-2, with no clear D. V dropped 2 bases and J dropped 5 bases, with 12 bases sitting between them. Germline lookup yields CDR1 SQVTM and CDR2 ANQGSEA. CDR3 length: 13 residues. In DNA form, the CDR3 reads TGCAGCGTTGAACAGGTGCAAGGATATGGCTACACCTTC. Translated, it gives CSVEQVQGYGYTF.

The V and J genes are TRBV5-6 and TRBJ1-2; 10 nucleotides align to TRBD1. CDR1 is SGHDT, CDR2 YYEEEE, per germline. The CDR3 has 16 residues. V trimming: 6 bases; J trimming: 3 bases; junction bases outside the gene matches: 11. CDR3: CASTTWGDRGDYGYTF. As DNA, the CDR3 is TGTGCCAGCACCACATGGGGGGACAGGGGTGACTATGGCTACACCTTC.

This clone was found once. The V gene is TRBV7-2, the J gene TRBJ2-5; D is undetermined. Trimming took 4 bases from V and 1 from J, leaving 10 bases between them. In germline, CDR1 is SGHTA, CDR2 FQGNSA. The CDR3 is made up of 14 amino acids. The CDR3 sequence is CASSSQWGQETQYF. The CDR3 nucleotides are TGTGCCAGCAGCTCGCAGTGGGGCCAAGAGACCCAGTACTTC. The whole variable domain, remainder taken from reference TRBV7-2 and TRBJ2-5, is GAGVSQSPSNKVTEKGKDVELRCDPISGHTALYWYRQSLGQGLEFLIYFQGNSAPDKSGLPSDRFSAERTGGSVSTLTIQRTQQEDSAVYLCASSSQWGQETQYFGPGTRLLVL.

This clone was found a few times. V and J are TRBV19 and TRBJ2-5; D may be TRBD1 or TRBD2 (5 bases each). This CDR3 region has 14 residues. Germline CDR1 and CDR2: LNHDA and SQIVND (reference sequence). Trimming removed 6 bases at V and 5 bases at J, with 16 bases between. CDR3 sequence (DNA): TGTGCCAGTAGAGAGAGGGGCCGAGGGGAGACCCAGTACTTC. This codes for CASRERGRGETQYF.

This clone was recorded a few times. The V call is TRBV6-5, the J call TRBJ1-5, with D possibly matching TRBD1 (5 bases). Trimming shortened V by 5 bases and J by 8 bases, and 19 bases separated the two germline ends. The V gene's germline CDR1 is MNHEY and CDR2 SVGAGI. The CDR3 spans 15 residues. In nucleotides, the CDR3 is TGTGCCAGCAGTCCAAAGCCAGGGAGAATGGAGCCCCAGCATTTT. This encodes CASSPKPGRMEPQHF.